This TCR beta chain was identified in a study of early T cells in non-severe SARS-CoV-2 infection. Germline V gene data show CDR1 as MNHEY and CDR2 as SMNVEV (reference sequence). The CDR3 totals 15 residues. V lost 6 bases, J lost 0 bases, and 12 bases lay in between. Individual cDNA molecules carried attached unique molecular identifiers. TCRdb reprocessed the 5' RACE reads with MiXCR, giving one entry per CDR3 protein. Of some 85,000 distinct CDR3 sequences listed, 12% to 15% were seen once; the top ten hold about 1.4%. J is TRBJ1-5 and V is TRBV27; perhaps TRBD1 as D (5 bases). Sequencing input: whole blood. The origin of this receptor is an adult who was a healthcare worker with PCR-confirmed SARS-CoV-2 infection or an uninfected control (not recorded which). The CDR3 DNA is TGTGCCAGCAGCGACAGACCCTATAGCAATCAGCCCCAGCATTTT. This sequence encodes CASSDRPYSNQPQHF.